Below, 10 T cell receptor beta chains from the same sample are listed, as sequenced in a study of shared clonotypes between healthy human individuals. In the naive CD8 group, cells lacked CD45RO and were positively selected for CCR7, so terminally differentiated effector memory CD45RA+ cells were left out. Generated by immunoSEQ multiplex PCR, the TCRdb table keeps only in-frame clones and is missing some. The repertoire holds about 2,100,000 clones, with 90% to 95% as singletons. Input material: naive CD8+ T cells from PBMCs. Source of these receptors: a man between 18 and 29 years old in good health. Some clones in this sample may be carry-over from other donors' samples.

The chain recombines TRBV7-9 with TRBJ2-7, with 7 bases matching TRBD2. Trimming removed 1 base from V and 7 bases from J; junction bases left unmatched: 4. Germline CDR1 reads SEHNR; CDR2 reads FQNEAQ (reference sequence). CDR3 length equals 13 residues. CDR3 nucleotide sequence: TGTGCCAGCAGCTTAGGGCGGGAGTGGGAGCAGTACTTC. It is translated as CASSLGREWEQYF.

The chain combines TRBV6-5 with TRBJ2-3, with D possibly TRBD1 on 6 matching bases. The germline CDR1 and CDR2 sequences are MNHEY and SVGAGI. The CDR3 consists of 14 residues. V was cut by 8 bases and J by 1 base, with 13 bases left in between. CDR3 loop: CASRAGDGTDTQYF. The CDR3 DNA reads TGTGCCAGCCGCGCAGGGGACGGCACAGATACGCAGTATTTT.

The chain carries TRBV5-4 and TRBJ2-7; no clear D. CDR1 SGHNT and CDR2 YYREEE come from the germline V gene (reference sequence). Between the trimmed V and J ends, which lost 4 bases and 2 bases, there was a span of 19 bases. The CDR3 has 16 amino acids. The CDR3 spells CASSRGGVQVPYEQYF. CDR3 in DNA: TGTGCCAGCAGCCGAGGTGGCGTTCAGGTCCCCTACGAGCAGTACTTC.

The chain is built from TRBV19 and TRBJ2-5; D gene unclear. Trimming stripped 6 bases from V and 4 bases from J, with 9 bases between. Germline loops: CDR1 LNHDA, CDR2 SQIVND (reference sequence). This CDR3 is built from 12 residues. The CDR3 bases are TGTGCCAGTAGCCCTAGTCGAGAGACCCAGTACTTC. It is translated as CASSPSRETQYF.

This rearrangement joins TRBV7-9 to TRBJ2-1, with 10 bases lining up with TRBD2. Germline loops: CDR1 SEHNR, CDR2 FQNEAQ (reference sequence). V was pared by 5 bases and J by 4 bases, with 11 bases of the junction left unmatched. This CDR3 region has 17 residues. The CDR3 DNA sequence: TGTGCCAGCAGCCCCTTTGATAGGACTAGCGGTTACAATGAGCAGTTCTTC. Translation: CASSPFDRTSGYNEQFF.

This clone was counted once. Other DNA sequences in this specimen translate into the identical CDR3. This chain uses TRBV29-1 with TRBJ2-7; the D is unclear. Germline assignment: CDR1 SQVTM and CDR2 ANQGSEA. This CDR3 has 10 residues. V lost 4 bases, J lost 3 bases, and 4 bases lay in between. The CDR3 DNA follows: TGCAGCGTTGCTGGCTACGAGCAGTACTTC. Translated, it gives CSVAGYEQYF.

The chain carries TRBV4-1 and TRBJ2-2; weak D call: TRBD2 (6 bases). Germline V gene lookup returns CDR1 MGHRA and CDR2 YSYEKL. CDR3 size: 17 residues. Trimming pared 1 base from V and 1 base from J, leaving 13 bases between. CDR3 loop: CASSQVVISGNTGELFF. The DNA of the CDR3 is TGCGCCAGCAGCCAAGTGGTAATTAGCGGGAACACCGGGGAGCTGTTTTTT.

The chain uses TRBV5-4 and TRBJ2-7; a possible D gene is TRBD2 (5 bases). The CDR3 is 16 residues long. CDR1 and CDR2 (germline): SGHNT, YYREEE (reference sequence). V shed 1 base and J shed 1 base, with 15 bases lying between them. The CDR3 protein is CASSLRRERPSYEQYF. CDR3 nucleotides: TGTGCCAGCAGCTTGAGACGGGAAAGGCCATCCTACGAGCAGTACTTC.

In this sample, this clone turned up a few times. The rearrangement links TRBV10-2 to TRBJ2-1, with D maybe TRBD1 (6 bases). Germline CDR1 WSHSY, CDR2 SAAADI. The ends were cut back, 9 bases at V and 4 bases at J, with 16 bases in the middle. CDR3 length: 14 amino acids. CDR3 sequence: CASSRQELYNEQFF. CDR3 in DNA: TGCGCCAGTTCCAGACAGGAACTTTACAATGAGCAGTTCTTC.

The J gene is TRBJ2-3, the V gene TRBV7-9; tentatively, D is TRBD2 (5 bases). V gave up 5 bases and J gave up 2 bases, with 11 bases separating them. The germline V gene has CDR1 SEHNR and CDR2 FQNEAQ (reference sequence). The CDR3 covers 14 residues. The CDR3 nucleotides read TGTGCCAGCAGCACCGGACTCCACACAGATACGCAGTATTTT. Protein product: CASSTGLHTDTQYF.